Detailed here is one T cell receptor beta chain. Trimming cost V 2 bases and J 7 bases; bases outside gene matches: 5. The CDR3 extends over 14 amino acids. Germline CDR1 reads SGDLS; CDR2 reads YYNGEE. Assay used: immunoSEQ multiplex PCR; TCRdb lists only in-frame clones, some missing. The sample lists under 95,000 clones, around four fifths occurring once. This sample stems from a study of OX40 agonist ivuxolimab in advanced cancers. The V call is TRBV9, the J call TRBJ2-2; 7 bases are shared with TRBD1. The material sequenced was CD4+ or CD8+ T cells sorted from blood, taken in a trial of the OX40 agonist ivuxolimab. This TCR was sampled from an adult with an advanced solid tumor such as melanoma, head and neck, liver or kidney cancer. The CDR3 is CASSVETGFGELFF. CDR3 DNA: TGTGCCAGCAGCGTTGAGACAGGGTTCGGGGAGCTGTTTTTT.